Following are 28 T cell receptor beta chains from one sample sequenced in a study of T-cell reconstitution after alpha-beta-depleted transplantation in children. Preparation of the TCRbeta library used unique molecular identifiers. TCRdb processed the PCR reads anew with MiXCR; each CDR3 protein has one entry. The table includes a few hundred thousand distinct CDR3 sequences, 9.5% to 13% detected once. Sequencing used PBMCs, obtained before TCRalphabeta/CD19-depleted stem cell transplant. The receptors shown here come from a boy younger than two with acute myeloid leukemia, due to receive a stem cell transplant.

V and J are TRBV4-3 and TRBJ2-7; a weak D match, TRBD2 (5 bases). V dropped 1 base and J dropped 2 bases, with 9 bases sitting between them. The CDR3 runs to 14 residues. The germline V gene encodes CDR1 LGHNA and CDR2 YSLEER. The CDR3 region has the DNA TGCGCCAGCAGCCAAGGGAGGTTCGCCTACGAGCAGTACTTC. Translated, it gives CASSQGRFAYEQYF.

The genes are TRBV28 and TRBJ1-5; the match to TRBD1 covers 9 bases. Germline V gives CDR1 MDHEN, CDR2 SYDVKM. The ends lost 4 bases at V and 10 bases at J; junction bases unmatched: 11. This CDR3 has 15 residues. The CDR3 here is CASSSHRGQGSPQHF. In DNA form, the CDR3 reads TGTGCCAGCAGTTCCCACCGGGGACAGGGCTCTCCCCAGCATTTT.

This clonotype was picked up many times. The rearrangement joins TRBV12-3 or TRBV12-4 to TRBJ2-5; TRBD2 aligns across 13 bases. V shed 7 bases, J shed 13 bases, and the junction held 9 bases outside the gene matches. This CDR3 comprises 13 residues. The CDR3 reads CASTMGLAGPLYF. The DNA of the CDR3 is TGTGCCAGCACCATGGGACTAGCGGGACCCCTGTACTTC.

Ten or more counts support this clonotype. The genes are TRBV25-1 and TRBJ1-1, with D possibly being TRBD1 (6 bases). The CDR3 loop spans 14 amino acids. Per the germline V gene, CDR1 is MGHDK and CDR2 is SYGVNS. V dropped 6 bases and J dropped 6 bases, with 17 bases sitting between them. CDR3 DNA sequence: TGTGCCAGCAGCCCTCCCCGCAGGGGAGCTGAAGCTTTCTTT. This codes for CASSPPRRGAEAFF.

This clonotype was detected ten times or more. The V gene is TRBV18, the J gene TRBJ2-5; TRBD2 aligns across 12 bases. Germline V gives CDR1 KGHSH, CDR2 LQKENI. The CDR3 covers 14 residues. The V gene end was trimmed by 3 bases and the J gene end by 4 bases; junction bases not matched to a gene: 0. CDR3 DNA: TGTGCCAGCTCACCGGGACTAGCGGGAGAGACCCAGTACTTC. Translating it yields CASSPGLAGETQYF.

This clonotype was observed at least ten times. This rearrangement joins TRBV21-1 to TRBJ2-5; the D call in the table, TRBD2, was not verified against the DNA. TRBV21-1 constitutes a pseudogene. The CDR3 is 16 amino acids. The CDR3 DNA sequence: TGTGCCAGCAGCTCCCGGGGACTAGCGGCCCAAGAGACCCAGTACTTC. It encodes CASSSRGLAAQETQYF.

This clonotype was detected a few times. Written as DNA, the CDR3 is TGTGCCAGCAGCTTCACCGGGACAGGGCAAGGATTCGGGTCCCTCCACTTT. It encodes CASSFTGTGQGFGSLHF. The rearrangement uses TRBV7-9 and TRBJ1-6; TRBD1 agrees at 9 bases. CDR1 is SEHNR and CDR2 is FQNEAQ in the germline V gene (reference sequence). V dropped 3 bases and J dropped 14; count of bases not matched to a gene: 17. The CDR3 is 17 residues long. Complete variable domain (other parts from reference TRBV7-9 and TRBJ1-6): DTGVSQNPRHKITKRGQNVTFRCDPISEHNRLYWYRQTLGQGPEFLTYFQNEAQLEKSRLLSDRFSAERPKGSFSTLEIQRTEQGDSAMYLCASSFTGTGQGFGSLHFGNGTRLTVT.

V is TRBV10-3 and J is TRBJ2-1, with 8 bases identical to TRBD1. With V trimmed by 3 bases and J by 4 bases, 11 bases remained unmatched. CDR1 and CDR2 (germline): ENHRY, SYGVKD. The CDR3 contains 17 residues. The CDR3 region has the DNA TGTGCCATCAGTGACCGAAGGACAGGGTCAGGGTACAATGAGCAGTTCTTC. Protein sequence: CAISDRRTGSGYNEQFF.

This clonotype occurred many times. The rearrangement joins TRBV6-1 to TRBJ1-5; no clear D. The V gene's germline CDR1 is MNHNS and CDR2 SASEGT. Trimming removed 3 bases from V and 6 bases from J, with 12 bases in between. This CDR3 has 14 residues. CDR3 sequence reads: CASSDRHFSQPQHF. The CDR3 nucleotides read TGTGCCAGCAGTGACAGACATTTTAGTCAGCCCCAGCATTTT.

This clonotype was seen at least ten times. This CDR3 is CASSLEGTYNEQFF. The CDR3 DNA reads as TGCGCCAGCAGCTTGGAGGGGACCTACAATGAGCAGTTCTTC. The V gene is TRBV5-1, the J gene TRBJ2-1; weak D call: TRBD1 (5 bases). This CDR3 comprises 14 residues. Germline CDR1 reads SGHRS; CDR2 reads YFSETQ. Trimming pared 0 bases from V and 2 bases from J, leaving 6 bases between.

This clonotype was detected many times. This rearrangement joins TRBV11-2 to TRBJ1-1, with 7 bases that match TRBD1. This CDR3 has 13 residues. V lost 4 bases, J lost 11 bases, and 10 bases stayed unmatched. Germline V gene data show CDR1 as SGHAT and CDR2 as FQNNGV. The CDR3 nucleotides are TGTGCCAGCAGCTCGCTTGAGGGGGCGGTGGCTTTCTTT. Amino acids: CASSSLEGAVAFF.

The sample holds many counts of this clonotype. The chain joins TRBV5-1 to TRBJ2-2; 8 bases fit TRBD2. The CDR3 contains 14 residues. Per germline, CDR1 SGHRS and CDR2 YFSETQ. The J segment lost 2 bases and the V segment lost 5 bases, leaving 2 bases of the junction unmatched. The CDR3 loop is CASRSGGNTGELFF. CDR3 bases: TGCGCCAGCAGAAGCGGGGGAAACACCGGGGAGCTGTTTTTT.

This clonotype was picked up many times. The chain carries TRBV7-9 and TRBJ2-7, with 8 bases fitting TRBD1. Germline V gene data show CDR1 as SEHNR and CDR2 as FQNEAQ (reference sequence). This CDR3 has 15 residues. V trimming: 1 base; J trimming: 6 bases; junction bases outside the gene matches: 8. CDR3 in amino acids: CASSLGGQGQGEQYF. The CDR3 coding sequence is TGTGCCAGCAGCTTAGGTGGACAGGGTCAAGGCGAGCAGTACTTC.

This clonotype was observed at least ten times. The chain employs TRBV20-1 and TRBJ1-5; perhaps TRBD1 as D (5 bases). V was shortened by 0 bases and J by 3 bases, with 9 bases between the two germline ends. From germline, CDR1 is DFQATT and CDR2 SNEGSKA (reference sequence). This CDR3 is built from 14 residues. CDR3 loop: CSARDGGDNQPQHF. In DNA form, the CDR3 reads TGCAGTGCTAGAGATGGGGGGGACAATCAGCCCCAGCATTTT.

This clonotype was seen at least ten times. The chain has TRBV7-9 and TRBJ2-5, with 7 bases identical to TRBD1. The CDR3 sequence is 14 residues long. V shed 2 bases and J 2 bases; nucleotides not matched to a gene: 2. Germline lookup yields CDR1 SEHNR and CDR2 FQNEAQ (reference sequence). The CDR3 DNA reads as TGTGCCAGCAGCTTAAGACAGGGACAAGAGACCCAGTACTTC. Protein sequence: CASSLRQGQETQYF.

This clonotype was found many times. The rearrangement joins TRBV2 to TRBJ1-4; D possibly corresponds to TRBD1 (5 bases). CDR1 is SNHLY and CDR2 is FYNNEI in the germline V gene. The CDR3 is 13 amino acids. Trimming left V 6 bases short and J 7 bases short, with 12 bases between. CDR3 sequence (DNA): TGTGCCAGCAGGAACCGACAGCGTGAAAAACTGTTTTTT. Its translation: CASRNRQREKLFF.

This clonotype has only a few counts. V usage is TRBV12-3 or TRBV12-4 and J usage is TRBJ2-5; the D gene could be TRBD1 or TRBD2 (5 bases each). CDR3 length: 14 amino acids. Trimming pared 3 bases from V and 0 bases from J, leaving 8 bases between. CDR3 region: CASSFRDHQETQYF. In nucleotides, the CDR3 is TGTGCCAGCAGTTTCCGGGACCACCAAGAGACCCAGTACTTC.

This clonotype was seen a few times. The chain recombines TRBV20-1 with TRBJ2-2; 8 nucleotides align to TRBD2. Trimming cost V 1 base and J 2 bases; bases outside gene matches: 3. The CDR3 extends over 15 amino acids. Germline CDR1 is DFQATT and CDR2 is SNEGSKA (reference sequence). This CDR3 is CSARGLAGNTGELFF. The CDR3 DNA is TGCAGTGCTAGAGGCCTAGCGGGTAACACCGGGGAGCTGTTTTTT.

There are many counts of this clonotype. CDR3 region: CASSQDEGLARIEQYF. CDR3 nucleotide sequence: TGCGCCAGCAGCCAAGATGAGGGACTAGCGAGGATCGAGCAGTACTTC. The V gene is TRBV4-3, the J gene TRBJ2-7; 10 nucleotides line up with TRBD2. The CDR3 spans 16 residues. CDR1 LGHNA and CDR2 YSLEER come from the germline V gene. Germline trimming cut 0 bases from V and 6 bases from J; bases unmatched to any gene: 8.

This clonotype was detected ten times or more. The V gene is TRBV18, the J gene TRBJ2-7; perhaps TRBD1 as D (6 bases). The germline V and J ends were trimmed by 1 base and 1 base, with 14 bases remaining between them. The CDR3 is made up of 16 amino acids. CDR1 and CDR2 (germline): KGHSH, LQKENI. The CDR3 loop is CASSPLSTGKSYEQYF. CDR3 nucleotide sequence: TGTGCCAGCTCACCACTTTCTACAGGGAAGTCCTACGAGCAGTACTTC.

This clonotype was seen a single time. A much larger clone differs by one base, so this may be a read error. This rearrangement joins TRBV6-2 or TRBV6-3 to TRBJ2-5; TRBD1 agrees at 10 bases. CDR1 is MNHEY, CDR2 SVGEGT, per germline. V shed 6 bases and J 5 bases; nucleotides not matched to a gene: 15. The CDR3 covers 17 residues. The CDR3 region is CASSRSSGTGASETQYF. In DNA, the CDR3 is TGTGCCAGCAGCCGCTCCTCCGGGACAGGGGCCTCCGAGACCCAGTACTTC.

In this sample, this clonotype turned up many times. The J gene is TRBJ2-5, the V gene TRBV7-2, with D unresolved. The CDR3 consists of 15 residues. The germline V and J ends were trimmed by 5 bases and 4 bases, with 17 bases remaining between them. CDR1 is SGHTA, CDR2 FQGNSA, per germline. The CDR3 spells CASSILGLRSETQYF. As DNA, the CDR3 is TGTGCCAGCAGCATCCTAGGGCTGCGGTCAGAGACCCAGTACTTC.

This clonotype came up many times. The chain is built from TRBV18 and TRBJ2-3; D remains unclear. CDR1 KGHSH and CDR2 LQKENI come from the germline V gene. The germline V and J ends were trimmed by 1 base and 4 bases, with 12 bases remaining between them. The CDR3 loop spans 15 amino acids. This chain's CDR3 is CASSPLLVEADTQYF. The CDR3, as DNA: TGTGCCAGCTCACCACTTCTTGTAGAGGCAGATACGCAGTATTTT.

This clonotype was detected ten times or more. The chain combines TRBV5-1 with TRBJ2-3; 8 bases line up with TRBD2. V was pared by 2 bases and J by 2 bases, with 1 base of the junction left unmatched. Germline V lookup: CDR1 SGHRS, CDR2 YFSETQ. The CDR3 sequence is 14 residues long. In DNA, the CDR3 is TGCGCCAGCAGCTTAGCGGGGGCCACAGATACGCAGTATTTT. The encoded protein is CASSLAGATDTQYF.

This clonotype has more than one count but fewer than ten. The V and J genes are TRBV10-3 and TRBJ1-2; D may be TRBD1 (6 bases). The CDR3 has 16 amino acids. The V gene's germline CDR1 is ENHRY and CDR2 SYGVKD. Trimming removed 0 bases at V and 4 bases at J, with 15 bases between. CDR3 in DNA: TGTGCCATCAGTGAGTCGGGACAAAGTCCCGTCTATGGCTACACCTTC. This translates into CAISESGQSPVYGYTF.

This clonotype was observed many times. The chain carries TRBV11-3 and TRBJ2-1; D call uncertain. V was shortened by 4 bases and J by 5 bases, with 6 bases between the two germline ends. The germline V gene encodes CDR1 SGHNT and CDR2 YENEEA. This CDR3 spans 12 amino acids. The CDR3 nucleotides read TGTGCCAGCAGCTCACCTGACAATGAGCAGTTCTTC. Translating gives CASSSPDNEQFF.

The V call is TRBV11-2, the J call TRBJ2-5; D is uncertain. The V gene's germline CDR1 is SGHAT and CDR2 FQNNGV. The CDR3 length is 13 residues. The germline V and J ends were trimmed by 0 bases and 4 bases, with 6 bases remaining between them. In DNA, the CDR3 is TGTGCCAGCAGCTTAGAGATTTTAGAGACCCAGTACTTC. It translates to CASSLEILETQYF.

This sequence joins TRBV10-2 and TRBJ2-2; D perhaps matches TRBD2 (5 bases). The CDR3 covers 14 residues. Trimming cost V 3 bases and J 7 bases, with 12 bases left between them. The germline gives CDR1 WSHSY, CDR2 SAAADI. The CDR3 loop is CASSDIGGYGELFF. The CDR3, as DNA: TGCGCCAGCAGTGACATAGGAGGATACGGGGAGCTGTTTTTT.